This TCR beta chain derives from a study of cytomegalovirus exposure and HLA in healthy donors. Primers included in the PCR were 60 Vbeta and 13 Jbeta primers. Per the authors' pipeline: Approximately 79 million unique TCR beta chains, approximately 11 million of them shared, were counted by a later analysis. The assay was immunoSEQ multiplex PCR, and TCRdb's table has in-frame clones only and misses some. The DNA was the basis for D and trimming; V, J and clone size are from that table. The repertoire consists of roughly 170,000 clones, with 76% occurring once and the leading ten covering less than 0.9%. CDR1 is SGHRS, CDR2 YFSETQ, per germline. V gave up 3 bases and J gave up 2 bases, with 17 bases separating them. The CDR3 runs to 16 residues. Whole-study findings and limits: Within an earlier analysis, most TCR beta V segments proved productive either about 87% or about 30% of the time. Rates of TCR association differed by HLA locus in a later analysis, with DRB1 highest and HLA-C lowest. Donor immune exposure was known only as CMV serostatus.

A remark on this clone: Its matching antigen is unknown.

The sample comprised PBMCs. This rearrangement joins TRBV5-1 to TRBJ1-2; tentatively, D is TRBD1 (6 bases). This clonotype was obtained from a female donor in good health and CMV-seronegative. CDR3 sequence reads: CASSSSAGARNYGYTF. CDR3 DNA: TGCGCCAGCAGCTCCTCCGCGGGGGCTAGAAACTATGGCTACACCTTC.